The sequence of this TCR beta chain was determined in a study of control samples from healthy donors and cancer patients. Clones were sequenced by immunoSEQ multiplex PCR, and TCRdb holds only the in-frame ones, with some missing. This repertoire shows roughly 170,000 clones, more than 90% found once; its top ten account for around 2%. V lost 3 bases to trimming and J lost 7 bases, with 10 bases between them. The CDR3 length is 13 residues. Germline loops: CDR1 MNHEY, CDR2 SMNVEV (reference sequence). The V and J genes are TRBV27 and TRBJ2-1; a weak D match, TRBD2 (6 bases). This receptor was taken from a middle-aged woman in good health. Sequenced input: blood. CDR3 bases: TGTGCCAGCAGTTTGGGGGGTTGGAATGAGCAGTTCTTC. Translating gives CASSLGGWNEQFF.